This T cell receptor beta chain was sequenced during a study of cytomegalovirus exposure and HLA in healthy donors. Study results and limitations: The later analysis indicated that the majority of CMV-associated TCR beta chains appeared HLA-restricted.

The V gene's germline CDR1 is SNHLY and CDR2 FYNNEI. V lost 8 bases, J lost 7 bases, and 10 bases stayed unmatched. This CDR3 contains 13 residues. PCR employed 60 Vbeta and 13 Jbeta primers. Profiling relied on immunoSEQ multiplex PCR, and the TCRdb table lists in-frame clones only, not all of them. The table lists about 160,000 clones, about 75% of them singletons. This clone came up a few times. Its cognate antigen is unknown. What was sequenced was PBMCs. The source of this sequence is a woman aged 50 to 65 in good health and CMV-seropositive. The genes are TRBV2 and TRBJ2-7; 8 nucleotides match TRBD1. The CDR3 DNA reads as TGTGCCAGCGACGGGACAGGAGCCGGTGAGCAGTACTTC. As protein: CASDGTGAGEQYF.